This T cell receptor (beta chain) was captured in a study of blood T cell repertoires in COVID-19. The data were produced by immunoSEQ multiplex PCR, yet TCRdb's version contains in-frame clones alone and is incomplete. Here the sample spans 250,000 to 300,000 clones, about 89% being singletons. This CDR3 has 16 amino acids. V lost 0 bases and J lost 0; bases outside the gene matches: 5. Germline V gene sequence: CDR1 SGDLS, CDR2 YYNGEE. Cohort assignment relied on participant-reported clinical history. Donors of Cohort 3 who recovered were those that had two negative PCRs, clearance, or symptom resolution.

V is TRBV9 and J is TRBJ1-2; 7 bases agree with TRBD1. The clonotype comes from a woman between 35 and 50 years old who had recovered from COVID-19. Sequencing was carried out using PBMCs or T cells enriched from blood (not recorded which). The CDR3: CASSVGGQLTNYGYTF. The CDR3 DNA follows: TGTGCCAGCAGCGTAGGGGGACAGTTAACTAACTATGGCTACACCTTC.